Listed here is a single T cell receptor beta chain. This specimen belongs to a study of blood T cell repertoires in COVID-19. Clones were read by immunoSEQ multiplex PCR, and TCRdb kept only the in-frame ones, dropping some. Found here are roughly 570,000 clones, roughly 91% of them singletons; the top ten hold 7.8%. Germline V gene sequence: CDR1 SQVTM, CDR2 ANQGSEA. There are 14 residues in the CDR3. V dropped 7 bases and J dropped 0; count of bases not matched to a gene: 8. Sample: peripheral blood. J is TRBJ1-2 and V is TRBV29-1; TRBD1 agrees at 7 bases. This clonotype was sampled from a woman aged 45-65 years with COVID-19, enrolled during active disease. The CDR3 DNA is TGCAGCGCCGGAGGGACAGAACCTAACTATGGCTACACCTTC. Encoded protein: CSAGGTEPNYGYTF.